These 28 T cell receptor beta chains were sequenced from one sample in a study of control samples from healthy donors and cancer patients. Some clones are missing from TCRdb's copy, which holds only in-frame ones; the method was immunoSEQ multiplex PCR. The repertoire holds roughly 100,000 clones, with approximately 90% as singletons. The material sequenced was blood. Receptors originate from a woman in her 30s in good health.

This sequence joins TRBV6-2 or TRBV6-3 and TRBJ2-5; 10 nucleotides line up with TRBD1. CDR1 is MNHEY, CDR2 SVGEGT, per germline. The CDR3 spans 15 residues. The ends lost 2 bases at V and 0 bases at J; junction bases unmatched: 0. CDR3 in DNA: TGTGCCAGCAGTTACGGGACAGGGGACCAAGAGACCCAGTACTTC. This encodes CASSYGTGDQETQYF.

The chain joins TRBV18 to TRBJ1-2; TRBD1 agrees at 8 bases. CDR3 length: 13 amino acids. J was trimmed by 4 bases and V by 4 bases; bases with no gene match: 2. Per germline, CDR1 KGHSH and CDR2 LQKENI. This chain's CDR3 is CASSRGTGYGYTF. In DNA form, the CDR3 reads TGTGCCAGCTCACGGGGGACAGGCTATGGCTACACCTTC.

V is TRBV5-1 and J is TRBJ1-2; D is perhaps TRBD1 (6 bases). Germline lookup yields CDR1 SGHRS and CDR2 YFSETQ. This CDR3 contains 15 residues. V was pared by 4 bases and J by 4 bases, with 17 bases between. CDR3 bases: TGCGCCAGCAGCAGGTCGACAGGTCTGGTCTATGGCTACACCTTC. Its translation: CASSRSTGLVYGYTF. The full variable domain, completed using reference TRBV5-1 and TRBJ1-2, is KAGVTQTPRYLIKTRGQQVTLSCSPISGHRSVSWYQQTPGQGLQFLFEYFSETQRNKGNFPGRFSGRQFSNSRSEMNVSTLELGDSALYLCASSRSTGLVYGYTFGSGTRLTVV.

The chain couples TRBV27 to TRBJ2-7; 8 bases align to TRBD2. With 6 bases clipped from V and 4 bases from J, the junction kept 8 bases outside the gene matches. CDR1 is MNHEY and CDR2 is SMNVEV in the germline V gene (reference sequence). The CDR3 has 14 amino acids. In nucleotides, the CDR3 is TGTGCCAGCAGAGAAAGCGGGAGATTTTACGAGCAGTACTTC. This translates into CASRESGRFYEQYF.

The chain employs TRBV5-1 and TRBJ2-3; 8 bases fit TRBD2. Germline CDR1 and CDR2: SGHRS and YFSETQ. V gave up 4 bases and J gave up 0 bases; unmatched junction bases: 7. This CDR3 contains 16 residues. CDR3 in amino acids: CASSPRLAGSTDTQYF. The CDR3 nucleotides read TGCGCCAGCAGCCCTCGGTTAGCGGGGAGCACAGATACGCAGTATTTT.

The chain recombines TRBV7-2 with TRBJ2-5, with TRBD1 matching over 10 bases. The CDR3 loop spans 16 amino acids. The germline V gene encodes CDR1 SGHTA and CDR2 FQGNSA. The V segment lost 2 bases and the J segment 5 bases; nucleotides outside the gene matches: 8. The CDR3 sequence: CASSLRQGAGLETQYF. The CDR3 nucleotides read TGTGCCAGCAGCTTAAGACAGGGGGCCGGCCTCGAGACCCAGTACTTC.

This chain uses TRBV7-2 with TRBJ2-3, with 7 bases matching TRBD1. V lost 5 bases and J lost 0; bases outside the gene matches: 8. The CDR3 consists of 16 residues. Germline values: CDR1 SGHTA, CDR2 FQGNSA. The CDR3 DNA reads TGTGCCAGCAGCGACGGGACAGCGCTTAGCACAGATACGCAGTATTTT. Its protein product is CASSDGTALSTDTQYF.

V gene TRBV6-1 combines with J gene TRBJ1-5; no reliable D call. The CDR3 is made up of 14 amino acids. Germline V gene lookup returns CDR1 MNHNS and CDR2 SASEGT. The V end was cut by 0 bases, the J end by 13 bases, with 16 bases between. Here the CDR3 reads CASSEAPQRAQQHF. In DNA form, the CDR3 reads TGTGCCAGCAGTGAAGCGCCTCAGCGGGCACAACAGCATTTT.

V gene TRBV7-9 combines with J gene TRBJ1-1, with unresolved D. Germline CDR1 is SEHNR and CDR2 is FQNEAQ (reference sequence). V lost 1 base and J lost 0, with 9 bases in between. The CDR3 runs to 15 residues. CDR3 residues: CASSLELIMNTEAFF. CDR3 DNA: TGTGCCAGCAGCTTAGAGCTGATCATGAACACTGAAGCTTTCTTT.

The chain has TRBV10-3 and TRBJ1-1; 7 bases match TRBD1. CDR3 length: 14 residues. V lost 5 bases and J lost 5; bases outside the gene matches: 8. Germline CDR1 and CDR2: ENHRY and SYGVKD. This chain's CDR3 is CAISSMTGQTEAFF. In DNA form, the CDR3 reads TGTGCCATCAGTTCTATGACAGGGCAGACTGAAGCTTTCTTT.

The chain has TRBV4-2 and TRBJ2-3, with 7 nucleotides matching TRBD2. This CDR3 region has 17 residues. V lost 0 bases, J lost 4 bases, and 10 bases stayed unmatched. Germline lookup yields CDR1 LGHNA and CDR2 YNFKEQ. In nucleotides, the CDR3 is TGTGCCAGCAGCCAAGAGCCGGGCGGGAGAAGGGCAGATACGCAGTATTTT. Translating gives CASSQEPGGRRADTQYF.

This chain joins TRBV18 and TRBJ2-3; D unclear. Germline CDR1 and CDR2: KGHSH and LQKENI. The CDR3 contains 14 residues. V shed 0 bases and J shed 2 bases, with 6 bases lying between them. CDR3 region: CASSPPVVTDTQYF. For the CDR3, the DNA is TGTGCCAGCTCACCACCTGTCGTCACAGATACGCAGTATTTT.

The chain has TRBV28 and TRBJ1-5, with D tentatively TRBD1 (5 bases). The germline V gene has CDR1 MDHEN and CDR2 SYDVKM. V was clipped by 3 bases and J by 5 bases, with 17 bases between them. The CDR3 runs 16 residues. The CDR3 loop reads CASSLVVLRGYQPQHF. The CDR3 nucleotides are TGTGCCAGCAGTTTGGTGGTCTTGCGGGGGTATCAGCCCCAGCATTTT. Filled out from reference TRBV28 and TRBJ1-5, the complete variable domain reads DVKVTQSSRYLVKRTGEKVFLECVQDMDHENMFWYRQDPGLGLRLIYFSYDVKMKEKGDIPEGYSVSREKKERFSLILESASTNQTSMYLCASSLVVLRGYQPQHFGDGTRLSIL.

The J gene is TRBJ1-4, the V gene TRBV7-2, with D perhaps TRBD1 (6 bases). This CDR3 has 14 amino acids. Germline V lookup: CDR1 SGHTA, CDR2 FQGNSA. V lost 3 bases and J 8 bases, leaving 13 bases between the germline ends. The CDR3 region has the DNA TGTGCCAGCAGCTTGGGAGGGGGTGGGGAAAAACTGTTTTTT. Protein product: CASSLGGGGEKLFF. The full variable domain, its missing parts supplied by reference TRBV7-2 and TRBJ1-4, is GAGVSQSPSNKVTEKGKDVELRCDPISGHTALYWYRQSLGQGLEFLIYFQGNSAPDKSGLPSDRFSAERTGGSVSTLTIQRTQQEDSAVYLCASSLGGGGEKLFFGSGTQLSVL.

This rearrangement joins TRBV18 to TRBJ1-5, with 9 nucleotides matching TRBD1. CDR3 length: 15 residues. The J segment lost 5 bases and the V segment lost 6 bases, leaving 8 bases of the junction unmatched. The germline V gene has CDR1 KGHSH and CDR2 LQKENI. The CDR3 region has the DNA TGTGCCAGCTCCCACAGGGGGCAGATAGATCAGCCCCAGCATTTT. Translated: CASSHRGQIDQPQHF.

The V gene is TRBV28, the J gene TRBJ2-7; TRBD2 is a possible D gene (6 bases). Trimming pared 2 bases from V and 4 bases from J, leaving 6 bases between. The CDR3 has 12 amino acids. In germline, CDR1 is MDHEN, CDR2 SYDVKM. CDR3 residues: CASSLRGYEQYF. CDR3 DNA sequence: TGTGCCAGCAGTTTACGGGGGTACGAGCAGTACTTC.

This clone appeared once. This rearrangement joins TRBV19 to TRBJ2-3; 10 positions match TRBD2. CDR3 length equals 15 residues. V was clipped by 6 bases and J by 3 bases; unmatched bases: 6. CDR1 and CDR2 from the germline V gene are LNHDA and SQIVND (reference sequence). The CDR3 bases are TGTGCCAGTAGATTAGCGGGAGGCTTAACAGATACGCAGTATTTT. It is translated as CASRLAGGLTDTQYF. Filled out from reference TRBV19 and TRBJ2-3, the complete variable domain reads DGGITQSPKYLFRKEGQNVTLSCEQNLNHDAMYWYRQDPGQGLRLIYYSQIVNDFQKGDIAEGYSVSREKKESFPLTVTSAQKNPTAFYLCASRLAGGLTDTQYFGPGTRLTVL.

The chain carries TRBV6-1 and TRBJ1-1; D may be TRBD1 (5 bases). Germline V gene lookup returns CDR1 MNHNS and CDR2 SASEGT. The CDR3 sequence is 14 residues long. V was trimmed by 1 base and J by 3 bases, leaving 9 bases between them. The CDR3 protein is CASSEDGTDTEAFF. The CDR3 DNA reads TGTGCCAGCAGTGAAGATGGGACGGACACTGAAGCTTTCTTT.

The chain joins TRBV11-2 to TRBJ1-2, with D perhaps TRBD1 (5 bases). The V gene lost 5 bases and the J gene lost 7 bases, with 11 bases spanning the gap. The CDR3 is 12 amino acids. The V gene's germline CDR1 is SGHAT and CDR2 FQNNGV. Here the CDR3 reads CASSQGSAGYTF. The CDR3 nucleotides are TGTGCCAGCAGCCAGGGATCAGCTGGCTACACCTTC.

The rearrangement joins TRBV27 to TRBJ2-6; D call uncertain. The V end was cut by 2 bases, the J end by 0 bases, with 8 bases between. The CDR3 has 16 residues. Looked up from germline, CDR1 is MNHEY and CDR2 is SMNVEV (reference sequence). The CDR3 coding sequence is TGTGCCAGCAGTTTAGCCACAGTCTCTGGGGCCAACGTCCTGACTTTC. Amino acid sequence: CASSLATVSGANVLTF.

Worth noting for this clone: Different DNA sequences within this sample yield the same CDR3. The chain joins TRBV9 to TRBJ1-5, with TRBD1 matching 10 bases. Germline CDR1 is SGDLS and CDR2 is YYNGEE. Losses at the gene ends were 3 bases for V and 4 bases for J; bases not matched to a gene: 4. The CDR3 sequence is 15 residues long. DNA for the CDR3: TGTGCCAGCAGCGCCGGGACAGGGGTTAATCAGCCCCAGCATTTT. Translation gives CASSAGTGVNQPQHF.

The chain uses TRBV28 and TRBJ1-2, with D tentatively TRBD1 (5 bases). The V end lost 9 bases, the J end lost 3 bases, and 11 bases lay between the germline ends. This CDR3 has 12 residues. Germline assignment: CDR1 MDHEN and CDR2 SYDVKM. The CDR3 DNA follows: TGTGCCAGTTGCCTACAGGACTATGGCTACACCTTC. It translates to CASCLQDYGYTF.

The CDR3 nucleotides are TGTGCCAGTACGGGATCCGGGGGCCTCGTGAACTATGGCTACACCTTC. Protein sequence: CASTGSGGLVNYGYTF. The V gene is TRBV19, the J gene TRBJ1-2, with TRBD1 as a possible D gene (6 bases). V was trimmed by 7 bases and J by 2 bases, leaving 20 bases between them. Germline CDR1 reads LNHDA; CDR2 reads SQIVND (reference sequence). This CDR3 has 16 residues.

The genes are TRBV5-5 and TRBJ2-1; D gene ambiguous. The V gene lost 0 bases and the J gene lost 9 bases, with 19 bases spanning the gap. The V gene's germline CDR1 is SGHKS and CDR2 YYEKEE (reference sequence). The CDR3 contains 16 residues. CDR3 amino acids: CASSLDVTPGTREQFF. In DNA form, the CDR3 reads TGTGCCAGCAGCTTGGACGTCACCCCCGGAACTCGTGAGCAGTTCTTC.

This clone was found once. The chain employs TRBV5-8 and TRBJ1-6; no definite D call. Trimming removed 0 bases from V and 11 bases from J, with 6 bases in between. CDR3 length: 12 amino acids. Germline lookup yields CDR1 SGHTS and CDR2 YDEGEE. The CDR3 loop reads CASSLGGAPLHF. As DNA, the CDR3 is TGTGCCAGCAGCTTGGGAGGCGCACCCCTCCACTTT.

The CDR3 sequence: CASETFFSGNTIYF. CDR3 in DNA: TGTGCCAGTGAGACGTTTTTCTCTGGAAACACCATATATTTT. The V call is TRBV19, the J call TRBJ1-3; no reliable D call. Germline V lookup: CDR1 LNHDA, CDR2 SQIVND (reference sequence). This CDR3 region has 14 residues. The V and J ends lost 8 bases and 0 bases respectively, with 11 bases between them.

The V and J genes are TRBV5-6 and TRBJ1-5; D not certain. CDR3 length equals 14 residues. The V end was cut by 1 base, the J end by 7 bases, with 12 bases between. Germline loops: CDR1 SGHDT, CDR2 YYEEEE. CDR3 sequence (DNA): TGTGCCAGCAGCTTGAATCTCGCGCGGCAGCCCCAGCATTTT. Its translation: CASSLNLARQPQHF.

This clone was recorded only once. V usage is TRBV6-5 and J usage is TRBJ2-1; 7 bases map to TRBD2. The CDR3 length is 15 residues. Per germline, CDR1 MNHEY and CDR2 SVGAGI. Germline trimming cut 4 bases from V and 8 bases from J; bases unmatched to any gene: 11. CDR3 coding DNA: TGTGCCAGCAGTTTAGGACTAGGCACGGGCGATGAGCAGTTCTTC. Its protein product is CASSLGLGTGDEQFF.